This T cell receptor (beta chain) was sequenced for a study of T cells in Graves' hyperthyroidism and ophthalmopathy. Graves' hyperthyroidism showing no ophthalmopathy progression within 18 months was considered stable. 10 ml of fresh peripheral blood supplied the PBMCs. There were TCR beta CDR3 regions amplified from RNA transcripts. HTBI primers were used for first-round RT-PCR of the TCR CDR3. TCRdb re-analysed the multiplex PCR reads in MiXCR, keeping a single row per CDR3 protein. The sample shows roughly 800,000 distinct CDR3 sequences, approximately 40% of them seen only once. CDR1 is DFQATT, CDR2 SNEGSKA, per germline (reference sequence). Losses at the gene ends were 3 bases for V and 4 bases for J; bases not matched to a gene: 5. The CDR3 extends over 14 amino acids.

The receptor's source is a man between 18 and 35 years old with Graves' hyperthyroidism. This sequence joins TRBV20-1 and TRBJ1-5; 8 positions agree with TRBD1. Sequenced input: blood. The CDR3 coding sequence is TGCAGTGCTAGCTCACAGGGGGGAAATCAGCCCCAGCATTTT. Amino acid sequence: CSASSQGGNQPQHF.